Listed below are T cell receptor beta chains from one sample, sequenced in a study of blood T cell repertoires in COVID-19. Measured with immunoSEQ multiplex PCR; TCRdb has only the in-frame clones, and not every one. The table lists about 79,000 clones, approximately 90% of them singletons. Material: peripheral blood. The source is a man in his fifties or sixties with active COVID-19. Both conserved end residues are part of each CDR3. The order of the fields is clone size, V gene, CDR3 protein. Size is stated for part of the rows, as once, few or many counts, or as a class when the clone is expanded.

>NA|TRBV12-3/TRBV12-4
CASSLGKNTEAFF
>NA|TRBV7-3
CASSKQGRGTDTQYF
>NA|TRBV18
CASSVNRELQYF
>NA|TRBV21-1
CASSKGDKEADRSKAETQYF
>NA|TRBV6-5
CASRGVGQLSPLHF
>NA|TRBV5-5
CASSWGENQPQHF
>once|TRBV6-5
CASTFNSEQYF
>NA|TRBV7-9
CASSLVSGGLTYEQYF
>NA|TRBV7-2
CASSSGGGGITQYF
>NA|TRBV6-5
CASSYGTTQESQYF
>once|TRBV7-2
CASSPLRGGFNEQFF
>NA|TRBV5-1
CASSPNYNEQFF
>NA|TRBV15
CATRRGAGTGELFF
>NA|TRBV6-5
CASSYGTLNYGYTF
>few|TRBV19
CASSIMSGAGQPQHF
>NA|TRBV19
CASSIVGGSNQPQHF
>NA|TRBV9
CASSVDRNYGYTF
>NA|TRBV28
CATSRGPQHF
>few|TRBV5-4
CASYQTGGINSPLHF
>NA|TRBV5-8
CASSLGAQAYNEQFF
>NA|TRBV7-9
CASSLARPLSTDTQYF
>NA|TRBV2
CASIEREVGNEQFF